Presented here are 11 T cell receptor beta chains from one specimen sequenced in a study of identical twins (dated by TCRdb to about 2016). Library method: 5' RACE. Sequencing was performed on an Illumina HiSeq 2000. Through fastp at Q25 and MiXCR, TCRdb rebuilt clones from the public reads, retaining in-frame beta chains. Rows are unified per CDR3 protein, each entry keeping the most common DNA and genes. This sample lists about 660,000 distinct CDR3 sequences; 8.6% were detected once. The ten largest clones take up approximately 0.96% of the sample. The data were also submitted as part of a second study, on yellow fever vaccine responses in identical twins.

The specimen sequenced was PBMCs. All receptors derive from a woman under 30 in good health.

V usage is TRBV7-6 and J usage is TRBJ2-1; 9 bases are a match to TRBD2. Germline CDR1 and CDR2: SGHVS and FNYEAQ. This CDR3 contains 15 residues. The ends lost 3 bases at V and 7 bases at J; junction bases unmatched: 7. CDR3 sequence reads: CASSFGREGRNEQFF. CDR3 nucleotides: TGTGCCAGCAGCTTTGGGCGGGAGGGCCGGAATGAGCAGTTCTTC.

This clonotype showed up many times. The gene calls are TRBV7-2 and TRBJ1-2, with D unclear. The V end lost 6 bases, the J end lost 5 bases, and 10 bases lay between the germline ends. The CDR3 spans 12 residues. From germline, CDR1 is SGHTA and CDR2 FQGNSA. CDR3 DNA: TGTGCCAGCAGTCGACTGGGGTATGGCTACACCTTC. Translated, it gives CASSRLGYGYTF. Combining the CDR3 with reference TRBV7-2 and TRBJ1-2 gives the whole variable domain GAGVSQSPSNKVTEKGKDVELRCDPISGHTALYWYRQSLGQGLEFLIYFQGNSAPDKSGLPSDRFSAERTGGSVSTLTIQRTQQEDSAVYLCASSRLGYGYTFGSGTRLTVV.

This chain joins TRBV28 and TRBJ1-1; D perhaps matches TRBD1 (5 bases). The germline V and J ends were trimmed by 3 bases and 5 bases, with 10 bases remaining between them. The CDR3 loop spans 13 amino acids. Per germline, CDR1 MDHEN and CDR2 SYDVKM. The CDR3 nucleotides are TGTGCCAGCAGTTTTCTAGGGGTAACTGAAGCTTTCTTT. Translated: CASSFLGVTEAFF.

This clonotype appeared a few times. The chain links TRBV28 to TRBJ1-5; 8 nucleotides agree with TRBD1. Losses at the gene ends were 7 bases for V and 0 bases for J; bases not matched to a gene: 11. The CDR3 runs to 17 residues. Germline loops: CDR1 MDHEN, CDR2 SYDVKM. CDR3 residues: CASKGDRLSVSNQPQHF. CDR3 in DNA: TGTGCCAGCAAGGGGGACAGGTTGTCAGTTAGCAATCAGCCCCAGCATTTT.

The rearrangement links TRBV10-2 to TRBJ2-1; 9 bases align to TRBD2. Germline trimming cut 8 bases from V and 3 bases from J; bases unmatched to any gene: 5. Germline V gene data show CDR1 as WSHSY and CDR2 as SAAADI. This CDR3 is 14 amino acids long. The CDR3 DNA reads as TGCGCCAGCCAGCGGGAGGCTGACTACAATGAGCAGTTCTTC. It codes for CASQREADYNEQFF.

The chain carries TRBV28 and TRBJ2-5; no reliable D call. Per the germline V gene, CDR1 is MDHEN and CDR2 is SYDVKM. V lost 3 bases and J 1 base, leaving 9 bases between the germline ends. The CDR3 is made up of 14 amino acids. The CDR3 nucleotides read TGTGCCAGCAGTTTTGGCAGGCGCCAAGAGACCCAGTACTTC. It encodes CASSFGRRQETQYF. The full variable domain, its missing parts supplied by reference TRBV28 and TRBJ2-5, is DVKVTQSSRYLVKRTGEKVFLECVQDMDHENMFWYRQDPGLGLRLIYFSYDVKMKEKGDIPEGYSVSREKKERFSLILESASTNQTSMYLCASSFGRRQETQYFGPGTRLLVL.

This clonotype was seen repeatedly, ten times or more. J is TRBJ2-3 and V is TRBV5-1; no clear D. CDR3 length: 12 amino acids. The V gene lost 1 base and the J gene lost 5 bases, with 5 bases spanning the gap. Per germline, CDR1 SGHRS and CDR2 YFSETQ. The CDR3 here is CASSLSQDTQYF. CDR3 sequence (DNA): TGCGCCAGCAGCTTGAGCCAAGATACGCAGTATTTT.

This rearrangement joins TRBV7-9 to TRBJ1-5, with 7 bases identical to TRBD1. Germline V lookup: CDR1 SEHNR, CDR2 FQNEAQ (reference sequence). The CDR3 has 14 amino acids. The junction had 10 bases not matched to a gene; V was cut back by 5 bases and J by 9 bases. CDR3 DNA sequence: TGTGCCAGCAGCCCTCCGGGGGGGGACAGGCCCCAGCATTTT. It specifies CASSPPGGDRPQHF.

V gene TRBV7-9 combines with J gene TRBJ1-2; weak D call: TRBD1 (6 bases). The CDR3 is 14 residues long. With 5 bases removed from V and 2 bases from J, the gap between germline ends came to 12 bases. Per germline, CDR1 SEHNR and CDR2 FQNEAQ (reference sequence). The CDR3: CASSPPQGNYGYTF. The DNA for the CDR3 is TGTGCCAGCAGCCCACCTCAGGGGAACTATGGCTACACCTTC.

The V call is TRBV5-1, the J call TRBJ2-7; no reliable D call. V gave up 4 bases and J gave up 2 bases, with 19 bases separating them. The CDR3 has 16 amino acids. Germline CDR1 and CDR2: SGHRS and YFSETQ. Here the CDR3 reads CASSNDELDKTYEQYF. CDR3 sequence (DNA): TGCGCCAGCAGCAACGACGAGTTGGATAAGACCTACGAGCAGTACTTC.

The genes are TRBV12-3 or TRBV12-4 and TRBJ1-1; D is unclear. V gave up 3 bases and J gave up 9 bases, with 11 bases separating them. This CDR3 is 12 amino acids long. The DNA of the CDR3 is TGTGCCAGCAGTTTGGGAGTTGCTCAAGCTTTCTTT. Amino acid sequence: CASSLGVAQAFF.